This TCR beta chain was sequenced during a study of identical twins. Findings and caveats of the study: High-abundance cord blood beta clonotypes had fewer insertions; memory repertoires showed none.

A single record per CDR3 protein comes from TCRdb applying MiXCR to the 5' RACE reads. The sample contains 550,000 to 700,000 distinct CDR3 sequences, around 9.6% of which appear only once. This clonotype was detected a few times. What it recognizes is unknown. These same records also appear under a second study, on yellow fever vaccine responses in identical twins.

The clonotype was recovered from a woman younger than 30 in good health. Sequenced: PBMCs.

CDR3 residues: CASSLGQGQYF. Here the CDR3 DNA reads TGTGCCAGCAGCTTAGGGCAAGGGCAGTACTTC. V gene TRBV11-2 combines with J gene TRBJ2-7; D unclear. This CDR3 has 11 amino acids. The germline V gene has CDR1 SGHAT and CDR2 FQNNGV. The germline V and J ends were trimmed by 1 base and 9 bases, with 7 bases remaining between them.